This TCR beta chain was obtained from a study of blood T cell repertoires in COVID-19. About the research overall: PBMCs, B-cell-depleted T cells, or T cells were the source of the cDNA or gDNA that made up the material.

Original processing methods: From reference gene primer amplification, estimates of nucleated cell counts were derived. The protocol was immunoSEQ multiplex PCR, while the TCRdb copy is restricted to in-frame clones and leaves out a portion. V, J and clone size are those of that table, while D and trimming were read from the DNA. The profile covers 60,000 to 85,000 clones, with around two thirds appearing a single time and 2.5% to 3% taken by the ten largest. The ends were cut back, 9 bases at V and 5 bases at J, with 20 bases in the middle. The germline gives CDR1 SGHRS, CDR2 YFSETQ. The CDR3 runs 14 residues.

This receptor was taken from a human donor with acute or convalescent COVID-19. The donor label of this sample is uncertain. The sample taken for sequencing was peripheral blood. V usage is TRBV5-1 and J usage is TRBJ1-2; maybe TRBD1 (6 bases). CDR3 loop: CATSPQGTVYGYTF. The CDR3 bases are TGCGCCACCTCACCTCAGGGGACGGTTTATGGCTACACCTTC.